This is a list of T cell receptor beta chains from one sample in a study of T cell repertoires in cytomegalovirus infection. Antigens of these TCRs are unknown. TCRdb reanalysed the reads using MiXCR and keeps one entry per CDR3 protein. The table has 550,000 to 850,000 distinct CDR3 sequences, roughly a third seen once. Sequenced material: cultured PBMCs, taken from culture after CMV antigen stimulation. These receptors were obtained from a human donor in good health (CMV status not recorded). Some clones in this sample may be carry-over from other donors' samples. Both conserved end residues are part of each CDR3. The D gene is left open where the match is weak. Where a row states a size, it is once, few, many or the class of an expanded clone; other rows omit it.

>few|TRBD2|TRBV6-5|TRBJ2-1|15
CASRLLAGAWNEQFF
TGTGCCAGCAGGCTCCTAGCGGGAGCTTGGAATGAGCAGTTCTTC
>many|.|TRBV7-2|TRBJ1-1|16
CASSLVGNLMNTEAFF
TGTGCCAGCAGCTTAGTTGGCAACCTCATGAACACTGAAGCTTTCTTT
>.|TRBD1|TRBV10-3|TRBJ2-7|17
CALFPLGQGVQDYEQYF
TGTGCCCTCTTCCCTTTGGGACAGGGAGTCCAGGACTACGAGCAGTACTTC
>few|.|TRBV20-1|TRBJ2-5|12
CSVREVGETQYF
TGCAGTGTACGGGAAGTGGGCGAGACCCAGTACTTC
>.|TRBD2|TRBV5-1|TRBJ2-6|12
CASSWEGQVLTF
TGCGCCAGCAGCTGGGAGGGCCAAGTCCTGACTTTC
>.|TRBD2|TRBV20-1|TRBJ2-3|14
CSAVNRGGADTQYF
TGCAGTGCCGTGAACCGCGGGGGGGCAGATACGCAGTATTTT
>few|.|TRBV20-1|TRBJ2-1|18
CSARGGGLADSSYNEQFF
TGCAGTGCTAGAGGGGGGGGGCTAGCGGACAGCTCCTACAATGAGCAGTTCTTC
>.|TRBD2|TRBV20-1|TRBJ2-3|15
CSAQEASGSLNTQYF
TGCAGTGCTCAAGAGGCTAGCGGGAGCCTAAATACGCAGTATTTT
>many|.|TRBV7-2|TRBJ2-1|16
CASSLEGTESYNEQFF
TGTGCCAGCAGCTTAGAGGGAACAGAGAGCTACAATGAGCAGTTCTTC
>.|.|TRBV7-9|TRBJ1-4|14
CASSQQGVGEKLFF
TGTGCCAGCAGCCAACAGGGAGTGGGTGAAAAACTGTTTTTT
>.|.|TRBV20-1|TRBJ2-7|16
CSATKRWGASSYEQYF
TGCAGTGCTACAAAGAGATGGGGGGCTTCCTCCTACGAGCAGTACTTC
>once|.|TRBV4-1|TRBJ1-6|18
CASSQEARTGRNNSPLHF
TGCGCCAGCAGCCAAGAAGCGCGCACGGGACGGAATAATTCACCCCTCCACTTT
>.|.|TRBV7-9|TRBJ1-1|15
CASSFSWAENTEAFF
TGTGCCAGCAGCTTCTCGTGGGCGGAGAACACTGAAGCTTTCTTT
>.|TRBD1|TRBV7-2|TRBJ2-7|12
CASRRGLDEQYF
TGTGCCAGCAGGAGGGGGCTGGACGAGCAGTACTTC
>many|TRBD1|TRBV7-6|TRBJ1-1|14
CASSLTGENTEAFF
TGTGCCAGCAGCTTAACAGGGGAAAACACTGAAGCTTTCTTT
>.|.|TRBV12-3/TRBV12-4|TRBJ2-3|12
CASSPGRIEQYF
TGTGCCAGCAGCCCCGGTCGTATAGAGCAGTATTTT
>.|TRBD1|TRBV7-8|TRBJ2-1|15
CASSLSRQGFDEQFF
TGTGCCAGCAGCTTATCACGACAGGGTTTCGATGAGCAGTTCTTC
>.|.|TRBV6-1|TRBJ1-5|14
CASSPDSINQPQHF
TGTGCCAGCAGTCCGGACAGTATCAATCAGCCCCAGCATTTT
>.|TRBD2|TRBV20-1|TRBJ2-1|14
CSARRGLAGSEQFF
TGCAGTGCTAGACGGGGACTAGCGGGATCAGAGCAGTTCTTC
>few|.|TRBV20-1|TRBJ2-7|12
CSINSRRHEQYF
TGCAGTATTAACAGTCGCCGACACGAGCAGTACTTC
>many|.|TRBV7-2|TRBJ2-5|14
CASSIPGGRETQYF
TGTGCCAGCAGCATCCCCGGGGGTCGGGAGACCCAGTACTTC
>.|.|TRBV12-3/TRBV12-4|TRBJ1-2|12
CASSTDNYGYTF
TGTGCCAGCAGTACGGATAACTATGGCTACACCTTC
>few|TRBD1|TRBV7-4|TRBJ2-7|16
CASSSQRQGVSYEQYF
TGTGCCAGCAGCTCCCAAAGACAGGGTGTATCCTACGAGCAGTACTTC
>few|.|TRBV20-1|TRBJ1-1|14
CSARTQGIGAEAFF
TGCAGTGCTAGGACCCAGGGTATCGGGGCTGAAGCTTTCTTT
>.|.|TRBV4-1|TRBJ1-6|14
CASSRILGPSPLHF
TGCGCCAGCAGCCGGATCCTAGGGCCTTCACCCCTCCACTTT
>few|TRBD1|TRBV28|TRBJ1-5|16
CASSLLDRGRGQPQHF
TGTGCCAGCAGTTTACTTGACAGGGGGCGAGGGCAGCCCCAGCATTTT
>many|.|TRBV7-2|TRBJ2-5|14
CASSLETGEETQYF
TGTGCCAGCAGCTTAGAGACGGGGGAAGAGACCCAGTACTTC
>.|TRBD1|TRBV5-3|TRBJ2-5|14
CATSQGARGETQYF
TGTGCCACCTCGCAGGGGGCGCGGGGAGAGACCCAGTACTTC
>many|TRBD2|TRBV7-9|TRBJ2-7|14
CASSFPSGSYEQYF
TGTGCCAGCAGCTTTCCTAGCGGGAGTTACGAGCAGTACTTC
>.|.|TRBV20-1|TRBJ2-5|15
CSARVGGSSQETQYF
TGCAGTGCTAGAGTCGGGGGTTCGAGCCAAGAGACCCAGTACTTC
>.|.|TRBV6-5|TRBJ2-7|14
CASGAGTGESEQYF
TGTGCCAGCGGCGCCGGGACGGGGGAGTCCGAGCAGTACTTC
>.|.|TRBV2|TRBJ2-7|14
CASTLISNSYEQYF
TGTGCCAGCACGCTGATCAGTAACTCCTACGAGCAGTACTTC
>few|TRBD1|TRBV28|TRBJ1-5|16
CASSLRTGSLHQPQHF
TGTGCCAGCAGTTTGAGGACAGGGTCTCTCCATCAGCCCCAGCATTTT
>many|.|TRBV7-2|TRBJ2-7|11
CASSSNDEQYF
TGTGCCAGCAGCTCGAACGACGAGCAGTACTTC
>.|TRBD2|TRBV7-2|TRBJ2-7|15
CASSSSGTKFYEQYF
TGTGCCAGCAGCTCTAGCGGCACTAAATTCTACGAGCAGTACTTC
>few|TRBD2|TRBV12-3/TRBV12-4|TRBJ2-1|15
CASSFRLAGVGEQFF
TGTGCCAGCAGTTTTCGGCTAGCGGGAGTTGGTGAGCAGTTCTTC
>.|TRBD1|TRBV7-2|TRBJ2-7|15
CASSESPGQSYEQYF
TGTGCCAGCAGCGAATCCCCGGGACAGTCCTACGAGCAGTACTTC
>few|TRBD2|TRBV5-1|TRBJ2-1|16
CASSSTSGESYNEQFF
TGCGCCAGCAGCTCGACTAGCGGGGAGTCCTACAATGAGCAGTTCTTC
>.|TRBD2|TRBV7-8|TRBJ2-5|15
CASRNRGREGWAQYF
TGTGCCAGCAGAAACAGAGGGAGGGAGGGTTGGGCCCAGTACTTC
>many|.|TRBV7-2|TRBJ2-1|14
CASSFLSWDNEQFF
TGTGCCAGCAGCTTTCTGTCATGGGACAATGAGCAGTTCTTC
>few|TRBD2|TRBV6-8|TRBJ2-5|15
CASRGVAGAEETQYF
TGTGCCAGCAGGGGGGTAGCGGGAGCGGAAGAGACCCAGTACTTC
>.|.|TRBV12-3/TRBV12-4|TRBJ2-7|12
CASSFNLYEQYF
TGTGCCAGCAGTTTCAATCTTTACGAGCAGTACTTC
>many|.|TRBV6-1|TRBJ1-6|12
CASTDYNSPLHF
TGTGCCAGCACAGATTATAATTCACCCCTCCACTTT
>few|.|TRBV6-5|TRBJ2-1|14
CASSYSRRANEQFF
TGTGCCAGCAGTTACTCGCGCAGGGCTAATGAGCAGTTCTTC
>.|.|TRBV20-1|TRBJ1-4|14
CSARDSGRDEKLFF
TGCAGTGCTAGAGATTCAGGGAGGGATGAAAAACTGTTTTTT
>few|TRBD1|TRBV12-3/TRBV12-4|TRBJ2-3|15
CASSPLRGPFYTQYF
TGTGCCAGCAGCCCTTTGAGGGGGCCTTTTTATACGCAGTATTTT
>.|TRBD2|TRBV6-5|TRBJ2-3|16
CASSQDKAAGADTQYF
TGTGCCAGCAGCCAGGACAAGGCTGCGGGAGCTGATACGCAGTATTTT
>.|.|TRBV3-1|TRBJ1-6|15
CASSRDLPARSPLHF
TGTGCCAGCAGCAGGGACCTTCCCGCTCGGTCACCCCTCCACTTT
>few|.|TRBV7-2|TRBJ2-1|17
CASSFMTYGYTYNEQFF
TGTGCCAGCAGCTTTATGACTTATGGGTACACCTACAATGAGCAGTTCTTC
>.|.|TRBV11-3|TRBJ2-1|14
CASSTGVADNEQFF
TGTGCCAGCTCCACCGGGGTGGCGGACAATGAGCAGTTCTTC
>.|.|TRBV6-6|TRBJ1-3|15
CASRELVRSGNTIYF
TGTGCCAGCAGGGAGCTAGTCAGGTCTGGAAACACCATATATTTT
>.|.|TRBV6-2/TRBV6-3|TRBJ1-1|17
CASSYSSSRGFSAEAFF
TGTGCCAGCAGTTACTCGAGTTCCCGGGGTTTCAGCGCTGAAGCTTTCTTT
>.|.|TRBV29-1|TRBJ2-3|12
CSWARGTDTQYF
TGCAGCTGGGCCCGTGGGACAGATACGCAGTATTTT
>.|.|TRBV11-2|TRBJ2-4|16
CASRIDRFGRKNIQYF
TGTGCCAGCAGAATTGACAGGTTTGGTCGCAAAAACATTCAGTACTTC
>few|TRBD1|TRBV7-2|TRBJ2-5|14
CASSAYRGQETQYF
TGTGCCAGCAGCGCCTACAGGGGGCAGGAGACCCAGTACTTC
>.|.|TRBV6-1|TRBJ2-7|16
CTSSNPRGSRSYEQYF
TGTACCAGCAGTAACCCAAGGGGTTCGAGATCCTACGAGCAGTACTTC
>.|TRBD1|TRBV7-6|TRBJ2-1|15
CASSPRTGGRNEQFF
TGTGCCAGCAGCCCCCGGACAGGGGGCAGGAATGAGCAGTTCTTC
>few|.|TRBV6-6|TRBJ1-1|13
CASSPRGPAEAFF
TGTGCCAGCAGTCCCAGGGGCCCTGCTGAAGCTTTCTTT
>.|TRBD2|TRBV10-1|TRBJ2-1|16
CASSELAGAGYNEQFF
TGCGCCAGCAGTGAATTAGCGGGAGCGGGCTACAATGAGCAGTTCTTC